This T cell receptor (beta chain) was documented in a study of blood T cell repertoires in COVID-19. Study-level background: Sites across the United States, Italy and Spain contributed samples from acute and convalescent COVID-19. PBMCs, B-cell-depleted T cells, or T cells were the source of the cDNA or gDNA that made up the material.

Sequencing used immunoSEQ multiplex PCR; TCRdb keeps in-frame clones, though not all of them. The data hold roughly 100,000 clones, with about nine tenths observed a single time. This CDR3 is 13 amino acids long. Trimming took off 6 bases at V and 0 bases at J, with 8 bases between the two ends. Germline-derived CDR1 and CDR2 are LNHDA and SQIVND (reference sequence). The sample taken for sequencing was peripheral blood. The rearrangement uses TRBV19 and TRBJ1-1; D is unclear. This TCR was recovered from a woman aged 45-59 years with COVID-19, enrolled during active disease. The CDR3 region has the DNA TGTGCCAGTAGAAACAATTTGAACACTGAAGCTTTCTTT. It specifies CASRNNLNTEAFF. The whole variable domain, filled in from reference TRBV19 and TRBJ1-1, reads DGGITQSPKYLFRKEGQNVTLSCEQNLNHDAMYWYRQDPGQGLRLIYYSQIVNDFQKGDIAEGYSVSREKKESFPLTVTSAQKNPTAFYLCASRNNLNTEAFFGQGTRLTVV.